Sequencing of this TCR beta chain was carried out in a study of blood T cell repertoires in COVID-19. Repertoires were generated with immunoSEQ multiplex PCR, while TCRdb's copy carries only in-frame clones and drops some. The sample shows some 520,000 clones, approximately 89% of them seen only once. Patients in Seattle were enrolled during active infection, then followed longitudinally. Trimming removed 1 base at V and 0 bases at J, with 10 bases between. This CDR3 spans 16 amino acids. CDR1 is MGHRA and CDR2 is YSYEKL in the germline V gene. This chain links TRBV4-1 with TRBJ2-1, with unresolved D. The TCR originated in a man in his late teens or twenties with COVID-19, enrolled during active disease. Input material: peripheral blood. CDR3 protein: CASSQGYSGSYNEQFF. Written as DNA, the CDR3 is TGCGCCAGCAGCCAAGGCTATTCGGGCTCCTACAATGAGCAGTTCTTC.